A selection of T cell receptor beta chains follows, all from one sample in a study of OX40 agonist ivuxolimab in advanced cancers. Method: immunoSEQ multiplex PCR; TCRdb's copy keeps in-frame clones and lacks some. This table has 74,000 or so clones, roughly 90% appearing once. Sample: CD4+ or CD8+ T cells sorted from blood, taken in a trial of the OX40 agonist ivuxolimab. All receptors derive from an adult with an advanced solid tumor such as melanoma, head and neck, liver or kidney cancer. CDR3s include the opening cysteine and the closing phenylalanine or tryptophan. Each record gives: J gene, clone size, D gene, V gene, CDR3 DNA, CDR3 protein. D genes are given only for firm matches. Not every row has a clone size; where given, it reads once, few, many or a size class.

TRBJ2-7	-	TRBD2	TRBV6-1	TGTGCCAGCAGGGGACTAGCGGGGGACTACGAGCAGTACTTC	CASRGLAGDYEQYF
TRBJ1-4	-	TRBD1	TRBV5-1	TGCGCCAGCAGCTTTACAGGGGGAAGTAATGAAAAACTGTTTTTT	CASSFTGGSNEKLFF
TRBJ2-3	-	-	TRBV11-3	TGTGCCAGCAGCTTTGGGTTCTCAGATACGCAGTATTTT	CASSFGFSDTQYF
TRBJ2-3	-	TRBD1	TRBV28	TGTGCCAGCAGAGAACAGACAGGGGATACGCAGTATTTT	CASREQTGDTQYF
TRBJ2-3	once	-	TRBV7-9	TGTGCCAGCAGGCGCAGGGGACGGGGCTGGGGCACAGATACGCAGTATTTT	CASRRRGRGWGTDTQYF
TRBJ1-2	-	TRBD1	TRBV28	TGTGCCAGCAGTGGAACGCTCGAGGACAGGGGACTACACTATGGCTACACCTTC	CASSGTLEDRGLHYGYTF
TRBJ2-2	-	TRBD2	TRBV7-9	TGTGCCAGCAGCTTCTCGACTAGCGCGGGAACCGGGGAGCTGTTTTTT	CASSFSTSAGTGELFF
TRBJ2-7	-	TRBD1	TRBV7-9	TGTGCCAGCAGCCTCTTAGGCGGGACAGGGGGGAATTACGAGCAGTACTTC	CASSLLGGTGGNYEQYF
TRBJ1-1	-	-	TRBV6-4	TGTGCCAGCAGACAGTGGGTTTATGACACTGAAGCTTTCTTT	CASRQWVYDTEAFF
TRBJ2-5	once	-	TRBV5-6	TGTGCCAGCAGCTTGGTCCAGTCTGGGACCCAGTACTTC	CASSLVQSGTQYF
TRBJ1-2	-	-	TRBV5-1	TGCGCCAGCAGCTCAGACAGCTATGGCTACACCTTC	CASSSDSYGYTF